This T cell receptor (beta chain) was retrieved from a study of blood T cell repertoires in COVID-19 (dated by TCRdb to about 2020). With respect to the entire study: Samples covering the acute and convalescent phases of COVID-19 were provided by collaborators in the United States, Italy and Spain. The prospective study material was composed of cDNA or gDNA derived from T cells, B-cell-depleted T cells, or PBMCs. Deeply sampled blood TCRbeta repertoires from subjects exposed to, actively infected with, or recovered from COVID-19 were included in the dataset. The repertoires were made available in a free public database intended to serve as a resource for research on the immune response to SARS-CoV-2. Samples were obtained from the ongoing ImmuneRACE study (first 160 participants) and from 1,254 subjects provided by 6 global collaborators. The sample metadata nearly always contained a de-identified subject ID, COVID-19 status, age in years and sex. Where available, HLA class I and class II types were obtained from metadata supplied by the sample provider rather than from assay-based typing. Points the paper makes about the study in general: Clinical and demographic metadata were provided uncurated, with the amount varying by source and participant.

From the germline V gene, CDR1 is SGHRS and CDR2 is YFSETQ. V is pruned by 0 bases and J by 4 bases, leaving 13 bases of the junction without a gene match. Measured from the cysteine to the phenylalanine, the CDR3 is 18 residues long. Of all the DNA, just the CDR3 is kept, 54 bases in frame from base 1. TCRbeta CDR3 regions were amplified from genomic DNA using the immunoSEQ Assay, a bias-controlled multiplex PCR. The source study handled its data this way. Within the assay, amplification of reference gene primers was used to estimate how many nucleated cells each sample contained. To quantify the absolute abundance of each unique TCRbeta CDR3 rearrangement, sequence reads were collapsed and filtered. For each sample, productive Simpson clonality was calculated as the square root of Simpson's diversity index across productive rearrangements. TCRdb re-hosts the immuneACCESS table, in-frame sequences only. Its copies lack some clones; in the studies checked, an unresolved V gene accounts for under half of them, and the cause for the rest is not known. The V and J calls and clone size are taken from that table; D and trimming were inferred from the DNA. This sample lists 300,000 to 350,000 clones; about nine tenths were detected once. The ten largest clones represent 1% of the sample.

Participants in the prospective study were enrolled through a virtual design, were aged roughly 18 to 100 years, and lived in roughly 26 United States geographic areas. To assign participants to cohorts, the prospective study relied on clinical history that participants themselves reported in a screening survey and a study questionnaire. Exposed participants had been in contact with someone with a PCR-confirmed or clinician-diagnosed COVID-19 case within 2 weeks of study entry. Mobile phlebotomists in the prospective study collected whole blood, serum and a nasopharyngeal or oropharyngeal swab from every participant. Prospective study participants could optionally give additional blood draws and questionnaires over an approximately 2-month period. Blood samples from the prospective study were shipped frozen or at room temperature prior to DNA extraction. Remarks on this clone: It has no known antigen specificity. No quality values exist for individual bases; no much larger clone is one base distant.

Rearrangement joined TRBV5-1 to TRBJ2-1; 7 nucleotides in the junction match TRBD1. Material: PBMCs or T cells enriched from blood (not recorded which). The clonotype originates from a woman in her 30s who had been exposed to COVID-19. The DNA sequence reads TGCGCCAGCAGCTTGGGGAACACGCGACAGGGCCCTTACAATGAGCAGTTCTTC. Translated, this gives CASSLGNTRQGPYNEQFF.